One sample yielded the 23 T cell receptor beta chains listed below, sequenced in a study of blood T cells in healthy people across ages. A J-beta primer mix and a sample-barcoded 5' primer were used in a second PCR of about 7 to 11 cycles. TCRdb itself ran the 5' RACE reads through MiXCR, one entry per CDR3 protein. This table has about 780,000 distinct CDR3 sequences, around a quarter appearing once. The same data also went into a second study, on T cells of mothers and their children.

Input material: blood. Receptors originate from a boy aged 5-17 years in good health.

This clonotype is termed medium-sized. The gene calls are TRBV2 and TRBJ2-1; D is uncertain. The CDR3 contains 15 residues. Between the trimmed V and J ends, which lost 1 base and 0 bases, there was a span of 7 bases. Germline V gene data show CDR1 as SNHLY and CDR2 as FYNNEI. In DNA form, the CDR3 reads TGTGCCAGCAGTGAAGGCGCGAGCTCCTACAATGAGCAGTTCTTC. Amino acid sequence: CASSEGASSYNEQFF.

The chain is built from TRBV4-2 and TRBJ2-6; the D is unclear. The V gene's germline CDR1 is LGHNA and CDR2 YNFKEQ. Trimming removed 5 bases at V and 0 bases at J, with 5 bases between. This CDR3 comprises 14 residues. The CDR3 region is CASSDRSGANVLTF. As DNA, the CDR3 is TGTGCCAGCAGCGACCGCTCTGGGGCCAACGTCCTGACTTTC.

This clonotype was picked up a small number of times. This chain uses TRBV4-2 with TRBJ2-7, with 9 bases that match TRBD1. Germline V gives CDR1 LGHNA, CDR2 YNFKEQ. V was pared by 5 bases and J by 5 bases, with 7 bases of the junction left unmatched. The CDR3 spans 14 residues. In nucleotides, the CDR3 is TGTGCCAGCAGCGCCCGGGACAGGGACCACGAGCAGTACTTC. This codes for CASSARDRDHEQYF.

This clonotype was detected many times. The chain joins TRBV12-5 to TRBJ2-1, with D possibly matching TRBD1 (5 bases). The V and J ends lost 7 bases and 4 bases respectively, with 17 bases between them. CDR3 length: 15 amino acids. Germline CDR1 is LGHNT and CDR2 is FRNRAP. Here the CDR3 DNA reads TGTGCTAGTGCCCCCCGACAGCCGCTTTACAATGAGCAGTTCTTC. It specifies CASAPRQPLYNEQFF.

Here the CDR3 DNA reads TGTGCCAGCAGTTCGGAGGGCAGGGGGCAGTACGAGCAGTACTTC. Amino acid sequence: CASSSEGRGQYEQYF. The V gene is TRBV28, the J gene TRBJ2-7, with TRBD1 matching over 8 bases. Germline lookup yields CDR1 MDHEN and CDR2 SYDVKM. J gave up 4 bases and V 4 bases, and 9 bases lay outside the gene matches. The CDR3 length is 15 residues.

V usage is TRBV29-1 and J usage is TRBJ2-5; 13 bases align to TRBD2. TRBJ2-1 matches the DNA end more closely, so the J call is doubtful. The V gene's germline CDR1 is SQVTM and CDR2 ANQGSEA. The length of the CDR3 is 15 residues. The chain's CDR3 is CSAPTSGGAHNEQFF. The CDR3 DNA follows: TGCAGCGCTCCTACTAGCGGGGGGGCCCACAATGAGCAGTTCTTC.

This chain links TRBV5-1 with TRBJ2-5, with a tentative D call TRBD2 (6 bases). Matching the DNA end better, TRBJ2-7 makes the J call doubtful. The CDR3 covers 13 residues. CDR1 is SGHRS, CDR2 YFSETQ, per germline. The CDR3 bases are TGCGCCAGCGCGGGGCAAGTAACCTACGAGCAGTACTTC. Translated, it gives CASAGQVTYEQYF.

In nucleotides, the CDR3 is TGCGCCAGCAGCCCTGGGACAGCCAAAAGCATAGCCAAAAACATTCAGTACTTC. Protein sequence: CASSPGTAKSIAKNIQYF. The chain carries TRBV4-1 and TRBJ2-4; 7 bases align to TRBD1. This CDR3 is 18 amino acids long. Germline CDR1 reads MGHRA; CDR2 reads YSYEKL. Trimming removed 4 bases from V and 0 bases from J; junction bases left unmatched: 12.

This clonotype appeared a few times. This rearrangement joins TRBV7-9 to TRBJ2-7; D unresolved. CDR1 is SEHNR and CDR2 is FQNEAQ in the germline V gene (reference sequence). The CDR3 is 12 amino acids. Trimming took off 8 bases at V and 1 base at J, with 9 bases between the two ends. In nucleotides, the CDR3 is TGTGCCAGCGCTGACACTTCCTACGAGCAGTACTTC. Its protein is CASADTSYEQYF.

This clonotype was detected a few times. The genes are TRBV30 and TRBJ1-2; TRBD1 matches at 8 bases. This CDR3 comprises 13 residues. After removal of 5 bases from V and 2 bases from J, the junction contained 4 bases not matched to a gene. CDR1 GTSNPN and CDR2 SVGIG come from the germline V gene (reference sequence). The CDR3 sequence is CAWSRQGNYGYTF. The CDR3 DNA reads TGTGCCTGGTCCCGACAGGGGAACTATGGCTACACCTTC.

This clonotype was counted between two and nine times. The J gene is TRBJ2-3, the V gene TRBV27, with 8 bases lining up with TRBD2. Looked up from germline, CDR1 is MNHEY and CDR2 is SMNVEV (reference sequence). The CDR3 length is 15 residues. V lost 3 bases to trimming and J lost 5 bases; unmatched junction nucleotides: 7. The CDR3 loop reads CASSFSGARGDTQYF. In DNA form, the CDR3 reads TGTGCCAGCAGTTTTAGCGGGGCCCGGGGAGATACGCAGTATTTT.

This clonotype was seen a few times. CDR3 residues: CASVSRGANEQFF. The DNA of the CDR3 is TGCGCCAGCGTCAGCCGGGGGGCAAATGAGCAGTTCTTC. This rearrangement joins TRBV5-1 to TRBJ2-1, with a possible D match to TRBD2 (7 bases). The germline gives CDR1 SGHRS, CDR2 YFSETQ. CDR3 size: 13 residues. V was shortened by 7 bases and J by 7 bases, with 15 bases between the two germline ends. The variable domain in full, with the rest retrieved from reference TRBV5-1 and TRBJ2-1, is KAGVTQTPRYLIKTRGQQVTLSCSPISGHRSVSWYQQTPGQGLQFLFEYFSETQRNKGNFPGRFSGRQFSNSRSEMNVSTLELGDSALYLCASVSRGANEQFFGPGTRLTVL.

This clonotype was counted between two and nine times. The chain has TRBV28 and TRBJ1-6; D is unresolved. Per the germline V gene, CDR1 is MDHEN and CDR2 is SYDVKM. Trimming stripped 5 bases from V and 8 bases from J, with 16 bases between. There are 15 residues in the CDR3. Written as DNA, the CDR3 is TGTGCCAGCAGTATCCGGCTAACCGGCCATTCACCCCTCCACTTT. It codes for CASSIRLTGHSPLHF.

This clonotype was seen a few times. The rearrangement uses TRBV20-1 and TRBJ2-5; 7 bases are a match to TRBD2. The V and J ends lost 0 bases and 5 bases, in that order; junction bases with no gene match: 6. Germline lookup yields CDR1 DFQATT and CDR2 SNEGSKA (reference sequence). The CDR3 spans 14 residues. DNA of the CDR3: TGCAGTGCTAGAGACCCGACTAGCCAGGAGACCCAGTACTTC. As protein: CSARDPTSQETQYF.

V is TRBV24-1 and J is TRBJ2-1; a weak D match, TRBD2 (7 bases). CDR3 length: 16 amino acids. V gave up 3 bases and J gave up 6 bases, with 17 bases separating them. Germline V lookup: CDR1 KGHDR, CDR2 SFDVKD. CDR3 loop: CATSDPGGPPANEQFF. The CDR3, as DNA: TGTGCCACCAGTGATCCGGGGGGCCCCCCGGCCAATGAGCAGTTCTTC.

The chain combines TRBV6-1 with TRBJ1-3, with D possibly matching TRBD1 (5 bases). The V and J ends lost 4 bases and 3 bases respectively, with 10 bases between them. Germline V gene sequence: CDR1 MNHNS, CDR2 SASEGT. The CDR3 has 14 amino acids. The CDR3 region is CASSAGLRGNTIYF. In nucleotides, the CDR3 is TGTGCCAGCAGTGCAGGGCTCCGTGGAAACACCATATATTTT.

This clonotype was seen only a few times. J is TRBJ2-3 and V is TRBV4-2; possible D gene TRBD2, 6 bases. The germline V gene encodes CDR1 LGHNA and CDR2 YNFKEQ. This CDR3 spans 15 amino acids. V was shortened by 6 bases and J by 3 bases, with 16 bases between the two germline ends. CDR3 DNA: TGTGCCAGCAGATCCGGGGAGGTGGGGACAGATACGCAGTATTTT. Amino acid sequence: CASRSGEVGTDTQYF.

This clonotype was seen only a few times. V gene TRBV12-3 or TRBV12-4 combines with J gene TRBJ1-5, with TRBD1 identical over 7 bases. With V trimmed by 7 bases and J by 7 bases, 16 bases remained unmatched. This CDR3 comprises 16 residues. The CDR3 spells CASTQGPTGAGQPQHF. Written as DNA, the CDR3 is TGTGCCAGCACCCAAGGCCCCACAGGGGCAGGGCAGCCCCAGCATTTT.

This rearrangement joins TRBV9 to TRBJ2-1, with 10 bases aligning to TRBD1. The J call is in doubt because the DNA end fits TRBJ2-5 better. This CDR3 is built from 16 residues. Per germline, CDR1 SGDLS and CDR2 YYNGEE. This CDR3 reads CASSVAGQGFLETQYF. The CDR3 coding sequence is TGTGCCAGCAGCGTAGCGGGACAGGGGTTTTTGGAGACCCAGTACTTC.

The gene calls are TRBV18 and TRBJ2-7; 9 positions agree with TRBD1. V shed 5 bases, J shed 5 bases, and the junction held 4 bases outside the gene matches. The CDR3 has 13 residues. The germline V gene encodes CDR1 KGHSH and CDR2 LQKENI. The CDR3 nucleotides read TGTGCCAGCTCAGGGACAGGGTCCAACGAGCAGTACTTC. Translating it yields CASSGTGSNEQYF.

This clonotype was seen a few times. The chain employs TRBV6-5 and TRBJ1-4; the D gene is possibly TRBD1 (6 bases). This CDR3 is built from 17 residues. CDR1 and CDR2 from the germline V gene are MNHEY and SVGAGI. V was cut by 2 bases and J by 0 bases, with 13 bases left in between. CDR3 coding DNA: TGTGCCAGCAGTTACGGGCAGGGGCCTGCAACTAATGAAAAACTGTTTTTT. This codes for CASSYGQGPATNEKLFF.

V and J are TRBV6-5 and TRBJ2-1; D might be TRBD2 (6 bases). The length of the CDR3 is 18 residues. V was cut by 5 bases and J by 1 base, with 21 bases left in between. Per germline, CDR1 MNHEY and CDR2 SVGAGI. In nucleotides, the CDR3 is TGTGCCAGCAGTCACCGTCGCTGGAGGGGATCTTCCTACAATGAGCAGTTCTTC. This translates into CASSHRRWRGSSYNEQFF.

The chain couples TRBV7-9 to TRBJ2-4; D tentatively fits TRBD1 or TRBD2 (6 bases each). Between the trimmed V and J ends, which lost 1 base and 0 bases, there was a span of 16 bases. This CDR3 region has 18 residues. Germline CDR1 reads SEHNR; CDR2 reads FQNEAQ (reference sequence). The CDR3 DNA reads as TGTGCCAGCAGCTTAGGTCAGGAAGGGGGGATAGCCAAAAACATTCAGTACTTC. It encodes CASSLGQEGGIAKNIQYF. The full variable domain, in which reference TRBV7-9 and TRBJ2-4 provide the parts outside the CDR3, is DTGVSQNPRHKITKRGQNVTFRCDPISEHNRLYWYRQTLGQGPEFLTYFQNEAQLEKSRLLSDRFSAERPKGSFSTLEIQRTEQGDSAMYLCASSLGQEGGIAKNIQYFGAGTRLSVL.